The T cell receptor beta chain described here comes from a study of CD8 T cells in ankylosing spondylitis. Findings and limits, study-wide: In reactive arthritis synovial fluid and blood, some motif variants had been reported before. From matched ankylosing spondylitis synovial fluid, disease-linked clones were reportedly recovered at significantly enriched levels. Made up of eight or nine highly homologous variants, a TCR beta motif appeared characteristic of ankylosing spondylitis blood.

Germline CDR1 and CDR2: SGHRS and YFSETQ. The CDR3 totals 15 residues. V lost 0 bases and J lost 1, with 9 bases in between. Each TCR beta library was made by quantitative 5'-RACE that incorporated molecular barcodes. A single record per CDR3 protein comes from TCRdb applying MiXCR to the 5' RACE reads. In the table there are 700,000 to 1,000,000 distinct CDR3 sequences, about 12% of which are singletons. A single count supports this clonotype. Its specificity is not known. A read error may be the cause here, since a much bigger clone is one base away. In this CDR3 the conserved last residue, phenylalanine or tryptophan, is missing, so a read error is likely.

Sample: blood, either unsorted or a sorted T cell fraction (not recorded which). This receptor was identified in a male donor with ankylosing spondylitis. The gene calls are TRBV5-1 and TRBJ2-3; D not certain. The CDR3 region has the DNA TGCGCCAGCAGCTTGGGACGGATGGGCACAGATACGCAGTATTCT. It translates to CASSLGRMGTDTQYS.